This TCR beta chain came from a study of T cells in Graves' hyperthyroidism and ophthalmopathy. Regions amplified from RNA transcripts were the TCR beta CDR3 regions. First-round RT-PCR with HTBI primers amplified the TCR CDR3 region. TCRdb reanalysed the multiplex PCR reads using MiXCR and keeps one entry per CDR3 protein. The sample shows 600,000 or so distinct CDR3 sequences, more than 13% of them seen only once. For ophthalmopathy patients, the Clinical Activity Score was at least 3 and the NOSPECS grade at least 4; duration was under 3 months. Those patients with uncontrolled infection, other autoimmune disease, pregnancy or lactation were excluded. This clonotype was counted many times. CDR1 and CDR2 (germline): MNHEY, SVGEGT. The CDR3 is 12 amino acids. Trimming stripped 7 bases from V and 3 bases from J, with 9 bases between.

The sequence was collected from a woman younger than 35 with Graves' ophthalmopathy. The chain uses TRBV6-2 or TRBV6-3 and TRBJ1-1; a weak D match, TRBD1 (6 bases). Sequenced material: blood. In DNA form, the CDR3 reads TGTGCCAGCACCAGGGGATACACTGAAGCTTTCTTT. As protein: CASTRGYTEAFF.